What follows is one T cell receptor (beta chain) and its context. A few counts support this clonotype. Its antigen is unknown. One base away there is no much larger clone; base qualities are not given. The data belong to a study of post-analysis software for immune sequencing data (dated by TCRdb to about 2015). As for the study more broadly: Relapsing-remitting, secondary progressive and progressive-relapsing multiple sclerosis were recorded as disease courses, and subtype annotation was lacking for some patients. A subset of samples was prepared in parallel using single-end sample barcoding, then pooled and co-amplified after Illumina adapter ligation. The patient repertoires were compared against approximately twelve previously published healthy control repertoires obtained from donors aged about 6 to 25 years.

CDR1 and CDR2, per the germline V gene, are SGHVS and FQNEAQ. Inclusive of the bounding cysteine and phenylalanine, the CDR3 is 15 residues long. The retained sequence is limited to the CDR3, 45 bases, with the frame set at the first base. V loses 5 bases, J loses 3 bases, and the germline ends lie 14 bases apart. TCR beta repertoires were profiled from peripheral blood of about a dozen young patients with multiple sclerosis to demonstrate the VDJtools post-analysis software. Multiple sclerosis patients were children and adolescents aged roughly 6 to 17 years. What the research found in general, with its limitations: Compared with controls, multiple sclerosis patients had significantly lower normalized Chao1 diversity, a finding suggesting substantial peripheral T-cell clonal expansion. When samples were clustered directly using the F measure, samples prepared in the same batch co-clustered strongly, which prompted a batch-effect correction. A few TRBV segments, including TRBV5-6, TRBV5-1 and TRBV20-1, were significantly more frequent in patients than controls. The control group was slightly older than the multiple sclerosis patient group.

Library construction relied on PCR. The sequencer listed for this sample is Illumina HiSeq 2500. Unique molecular identifiers were incorporated into TCR beta cDNA libraries to reduce PCR and sequencing biases. Every 1 to 10 million input T cells yielded about 500,000 cDNA molecules, meaning each molecule approximated one T cell. The patient libraries were prepared and sequenced using the same protocol as the earlier healthy control dataset. Samples belonging to the same batch were prepared together, multiplexed and sequenced on a shared HiSeq lane. Regarding the original processing steps: Raw barcoded reads were processed with MIGEC, and single-read molecular identifier groups were discarded before consensus assembly and CDR3 extraction. VDJtools was used for post-analysis of the clonotype tables, with diversity normalized by down-sampling every dataset to the smallest sample size. Repertoire overlap clustering matched CDR3 amino acid but not nucleotide sequences to correct batch-related cross-sample contamination. TCRdb reprocessing: public reads trimmed at Q25 with fastp, clones called with MiXCR, in-frame beta chains kept. When rows share a CDR3 protein, they turn into one entry using the most common DNA and genes. TCRdb assigned the V and J calls; the authors' analysis was not used. This sample is represented by roughly 670,000 distinct CDR3 sequences; about 60% of them were singletons. The top ten clonotypes cover approximately 10% of the sample.

This receptor was taken from a girl aged 2 to 10 with multiple sclerosis. The rearrangement combines TRBV7-8 with TRBJ1-5, with no confidently assigned D gene. The source material was blood. The CDR3 in this case is CASSQAGVPNQPQHF. The DNA is as follows: TGTGCCAGCAGCCAGGCCGGGGTACCCAATCAGCCCCAGCATTTT.